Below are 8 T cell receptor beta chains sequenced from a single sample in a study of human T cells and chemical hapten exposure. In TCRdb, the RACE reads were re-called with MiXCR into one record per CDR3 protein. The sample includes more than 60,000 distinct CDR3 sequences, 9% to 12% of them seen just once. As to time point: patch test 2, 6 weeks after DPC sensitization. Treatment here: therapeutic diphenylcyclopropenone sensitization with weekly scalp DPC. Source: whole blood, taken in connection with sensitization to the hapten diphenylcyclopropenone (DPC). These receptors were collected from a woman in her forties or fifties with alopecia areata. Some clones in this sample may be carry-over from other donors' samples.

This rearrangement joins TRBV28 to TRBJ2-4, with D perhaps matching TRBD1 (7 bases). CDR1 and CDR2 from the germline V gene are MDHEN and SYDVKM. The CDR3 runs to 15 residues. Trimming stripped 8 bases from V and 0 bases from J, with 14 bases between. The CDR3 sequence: CASAQGGLAKNIQYF. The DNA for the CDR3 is TGTGCCAGCGCTCAGGGGGGTCTAGCCAAAAACATTCAGTACTTC.

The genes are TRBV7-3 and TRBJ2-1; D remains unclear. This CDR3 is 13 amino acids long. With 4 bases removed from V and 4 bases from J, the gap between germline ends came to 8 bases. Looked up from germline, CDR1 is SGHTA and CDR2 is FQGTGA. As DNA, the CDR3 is TGTGCCAGCAGCTCCCCCAATTACAATGAGCAGTTCTTC. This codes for CASSSPNYNEQFF.

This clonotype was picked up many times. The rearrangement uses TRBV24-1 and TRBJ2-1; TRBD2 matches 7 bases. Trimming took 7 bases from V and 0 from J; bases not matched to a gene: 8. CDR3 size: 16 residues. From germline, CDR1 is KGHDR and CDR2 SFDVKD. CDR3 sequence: CATSPGWGGSYNEQFF. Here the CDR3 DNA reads TGTGCCACCAGCCCGGGTTGGGGGGGCTCCTACAATGAGCAGTTCTTC.

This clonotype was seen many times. CDR3 coding DNA: TGTGCCAGCAGCTTAGCGTTCGCGAACACTGAAGCTTTCTTT. This codes for CASSLAFANTEAFF. The chain has TRBV7-2 and TRBJ1-1, with unresolved D. This CDR3 region has 14 residues. Germline V CDR1 and CDR2: SGHTA, FQGNSA. Trimming removed 0 bases from V and 1 base from J, with 6 bases in between. The variable domain in full, with the rest retrieved from reference TRBV7-2 and TRBJ1-1, is GAGVSQSPSNKVTEKGKDVELRCDPISGHTALYWYRQSLGQGLEFLIYFQGNSAPDKSGLPSDRFSAERTGGSVSTLTIQRTQQEDSAVYLCASSLAFANTEAFFGQGTRLTVV.

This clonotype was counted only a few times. The CDR3: CASGPTRHEQFF. The CDR3 nucleotides read TGTGCCAGCGGCCCCACCCGGCATGAGCAGTTCTTC. The chain uses TRBV7-9 and TRBJ2-1; D uncertain. The CDR3 is made up of 12 amino acids. Trimming pared 8 bases from V and 8 bases from J, leaving 13 bases between. Germline assignment: CDR1 SEHNR and CDR2 FQNEAQ (reference sequence). Looking up the rest from reference TRBV7-9 and TRBJ2-1 gives the full variable domain: DTGVSQNPRHKITKRGQNVTFRCDPISEHNRLYWYRQTLGQGPEFLTYFQNEAQLEKSRLLSDRFSAERPKGSFSTLEIQRTEQGDSAMYLCASGPTRHEQFFGPGTRLTVL.

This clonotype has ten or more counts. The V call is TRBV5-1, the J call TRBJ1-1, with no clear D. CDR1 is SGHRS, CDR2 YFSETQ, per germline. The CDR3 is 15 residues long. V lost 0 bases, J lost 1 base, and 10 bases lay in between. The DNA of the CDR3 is TGCGCCAGCAGCTTGGAGTTAGTGCGGAACACTGAAGCTTTCTTT. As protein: CASSLELVRNTEAFF.

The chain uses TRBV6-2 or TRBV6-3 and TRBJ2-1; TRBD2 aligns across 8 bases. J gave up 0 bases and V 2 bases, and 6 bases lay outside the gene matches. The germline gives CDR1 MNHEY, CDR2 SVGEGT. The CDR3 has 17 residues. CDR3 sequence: CASSYLIAGLSYNEQFF. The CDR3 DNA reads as TGTGCCAGCAGTTACCTAATAGCGGGACTCTCCTACAATGAGCAGTTCTTC.

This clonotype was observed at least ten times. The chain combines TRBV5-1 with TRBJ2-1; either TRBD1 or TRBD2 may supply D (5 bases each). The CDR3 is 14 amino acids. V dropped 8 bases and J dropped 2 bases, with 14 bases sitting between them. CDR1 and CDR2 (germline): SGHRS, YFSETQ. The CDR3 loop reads CASYRDQAYNEQFF. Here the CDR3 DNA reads TGCGCCAGTTACCGGGACCAAGCCTACAATGAGCAGTTCTTC.